This T cell receptor beta chain came from a study of T cell changes during pregnancy in multiple sclerosis. Produced via immunoSEQ multiplex PCR; TCRdb's table is partial and in-frame only. The data show 150 to 200 clones, approximately 48% seen once. Note on this clone: Its antigen is unknown.

Germline V gene lookup returns CDR1 GTSNPN and CDR2 SVGIG (reference sequence). V trimming: 3 bases; J trimming: 5 bases; junction bases outside the gene matches: 6. This CDR3 is built from 13 residues. The chain links TRBV30 to TRBJ1-1, with 7 bases lining up with TRBD1. This clonotype was obtained from a female patient with multiple sclerosis, enrolled in a pregnancy study. Some clones in this sample may be carry-over from other donors' samples. The sequencing input was cultured CD4+ T cells. This CDR3 is CAWSAQGGTEAFF. CDR3 sequence (DNA): TGTGCCTGGAGCGCTCAGGGGGGGACTGAAGCTTTCTTT. Drawing the rest from reference TRBV30 and TRBJ1-1, the complete variable domain is SQTIHQWPATLVQPVGSPLSLECTVEGTSNPNLYWYRQAAGRGLQLLFYSVGIGQISSEVPQNLSASRPQDRQFILSSKKLLLSDSGFYLCAWSAQGGTEAFFGQGTRLTVV.